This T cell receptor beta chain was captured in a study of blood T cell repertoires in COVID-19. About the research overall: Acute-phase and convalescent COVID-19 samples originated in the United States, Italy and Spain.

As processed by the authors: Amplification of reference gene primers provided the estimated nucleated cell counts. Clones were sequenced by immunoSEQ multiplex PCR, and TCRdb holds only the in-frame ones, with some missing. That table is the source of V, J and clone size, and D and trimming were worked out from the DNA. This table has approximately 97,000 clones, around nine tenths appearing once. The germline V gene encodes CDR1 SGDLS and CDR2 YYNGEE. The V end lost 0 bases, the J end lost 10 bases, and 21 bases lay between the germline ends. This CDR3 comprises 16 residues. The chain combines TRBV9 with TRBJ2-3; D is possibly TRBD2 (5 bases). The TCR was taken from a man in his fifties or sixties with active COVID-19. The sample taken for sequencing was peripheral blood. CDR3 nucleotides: TGTGCCAGCAGCGTAGGCTTCGAGGGCCCCCGATTTGCGCAGTATTTT. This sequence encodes CASSVGFEGPRFAQYF. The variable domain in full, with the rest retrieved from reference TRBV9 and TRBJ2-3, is DSGVTQTPKHLITATGQRVTLRCSPRSGDLSVYWYQQSLDQGLQFLIQYYNGEERAKGNILERFSAQQFPDLHSELNLSSLELGDSALYFCASSVGFEGPRFAQYFGPGTRLTVL.